A selection of T cell receptor beta chains follows, all from one sample in a study of T-cell memory formation after mild COVID-19. Each CDR3 protein is one row after TCRdb ran MiXCR on the 5' RACE reads. Of some 350,000 distinct CDR3 sequences listed, less than 20% are singletons. Sequenced material: PBMCs or a T cell subset sorted from them (not recorded which). The receptors stem from a man younger than 30 who had mild COVID-19 (a few samples of this study predate the infection). Cell type and time point are not known. Each CDR3 is given with its conserved first and last residue. The D gene is left open where the match is weak. A row's size may be missing; if present it is once, few, many or a size class.

d_gene: TRBD1; len: 13; abundance: many; v_gene: TRBV6-5; j_gene: TRBJ2-7; CDR3aa: CASSQGQTYEQYF; CDR3nt: TGTGCCAGCAGTCAGGGACAGACCTACGAGCAGTACTTC
d_gene: TRBD1; len: 16; abundance: NA; v_gene: TRBV3-1; j_gene: TRBJ2-7; CDR3aa: CASSQGPGQSSYEQYF; CDR3nt: TGTGCCAGCAGCCAAGGGCCGGGACAGTCATCCTACGAGCAGTACTTC
d_gene: NA; len: 13; abundance: many; v_gene: TRBV7-9; j_gene: TRBJ2-7; CDR3aa: CASGKLEGYEQYF; CDR3nt: TGTGCCAGCGGCAAATTAGAGGGGTACGAGCAGTACTTC
d_gene: NA; len: 12; abundance: NA; v_gene: TRBV13; j_gene: TRBJ1-2; CDR3aa: CASSADNWGYTF; CDR3nt: TGTGCCAGCAGCGCAGACAATTGGGGCTACACCTTC
d_gene: NA; len: 11; abundance: few; v_gene: TRBV29-1; j_gene: TRBJ1-2; CDR3aa: CSRRQGYGYTF; CDR3nt: TGCAGCCGAAGGCAGGGCTATGGCTACACCTTC
d_gene: NA; len: 13; abundance: NA; v_gene: TRBV7-2; j_gene: TRBJ1-2; CDR3aa: CASSLPGPSGYTF; CDR3nt: TGTGCCAGCAGCTTACCGGGGCCTAGTGGCTACACCTTC
d_gene: NA; len: 13; abundance: NA; v_gene: TRBV29-1; j_gene: TRBJ1-1; CDR3aa: CSVFRDINTEAFF; CDR3nt: TGCAGCGTTTTTCGCGACATTAACACTGAAGCTTTCTTT
d_gene: NA; len: 15; abundance: NA; v_gene: TRBV12-3/TRBV12-4; j_gene: TRBJ2-2; CDR3aa: CASRPRSAGTGELFF; CDR3nt: TGTGCCAGCCGTCCCAGGTCCGCAGGGACCGGGGAGCTGTTTTTT
d_gene: TRBD1; len: 15; abundance: NA; v_gene: TRBV7-9; j_gene: TRBJ2-7; CDR3aa: CASSNSGTGRNGQYF; CDR3nt: TGTGCCAGCAGCAATTCCGGGACAGGGAGGAATGGGCAGTACTTC
d_gene: NA; len: 15; abundance: NA; v_gene: TRBV7-2; j_gene: TRBJ2-5; CDR3aa: CASSPRLGRQETQYF; CDR3nt: TGTGCCAGCAGCCCCCGCCTGGGCAGACAAGAGACCCAGTACTTC
d_gene: TRBD1; len: 15; abundance: few; v_gene: TRBV6-5; j_gene: TRBJ1-2; CDR3aa: CASSFSGQGNYGYTF; CDR3nt: TGTGCCAGCAGTTTCTCCGGACAGGGGAACTATGGCTACACCTTC
d_gene: NA; len: 16; abundance: few; v_gene: TRBV7-6; j_gene: TRBJ2-3; CDR3aa: CASSSPDRTSTDTQYF; CDR3nt: TGTGCCAGCAGCTCCCCTGACAGGACTAGCACAGATACGCAGTATTTT
d_gene: NA; len: 13; abundance: few; v_gene: TRBV6-5; j_gene: TRBJ2-7; CDR3aa: CASSYSGPYEQYF; CDR3nt: TGTGCCAGCAGTTACTCCGGACCCTACGAGCAGTACTTC
d_gene: NA; len: 14; abundance: few; v_gene: TRBV7-2; j_gene: TRBJ2-2; CDR3aa: CASSRAQTTGELFF; CDR3nt: TGTGCCAGCAGCCGTGCCCAGACCACCGGGGAGCTGTTTTTT
d_gene: NA; len: 13; abundance: NA; v_gene: TRBV7-2; j_gene: TRBJ1-1; CDR3aa: CASSPRHNTEAFF; CDR3nt: TGTGCCAGCAGCCCCCGACACAACACTGAAGCTTTCTTT
d_gene: NA; len: 13; abundance: NA; v_gene: TRBV2; j_gene: TRBJ1-1; CDR3aa: CATGKDPNTEAFF; CDR3nt: TGTGCCACAGGGAAAGATCCCAACACTGAAGCTTTCTTT
d_gene: TRBD2; len: 15; abundance: NA; v_gene: TRBV6-5; j_gene: TRBJ2-5; CDR3aa: CASRNSGGAQETQYF; CDR3nt: TGTGCCAGCAGAAATAGCGGGGGGGCTCAAGAGACCCAGTACTTC
d_gene: NA; len: 15; abundance: NA; v_gene: TRBV4-1; j_gene: TRBJ2-2; CDR3aa: CASSRPRPDTGELFF; CDR3nt: TGCGCCAGCAGCCGACCCAGACCCGACACCGGGGAGCTGTTTTTT
d_gene: NA; len: 14; abundance: NA; v_gene: TRBV20-1; j_gene: TRBJ2-7; CDR3aa: CSARGGPVIYEQYF; CDR3nt: TGCAGTGCTAGAGGTGGCCCAGTTATATACGAGCAGTACTTC
d_gene: NA; len: 14; abundance: NA; v_gene: TRBV5-1; j_gene: TRBJ2-7; CDR3aa: CASSLGPSTYEQYF; CDR3nt: TGCGCCAGCAGCCTGGGACCCAGTACCTACGAGCAGTACTTC
d_gene: TRBD2; len: 17; abundance: NA; v_gene: TRBV5-1; j_gene: TRBJ2-3; CDR3aa: CASSLVGPGGGTDTQYF; CDR3nt: TGCGCCAGCAGCTTGGTCGGCCCCGGGGGGGGCACAGATACGCAGTATTTT
d_gene: NA; len: 12; abundance: NA; v_gene: TRBV6-2/TRBV6-3; j_gene: TRBJ2-3; CDR3aa: CASRQGRYTQYF; CDR3nt: TGTGCCAGCAGACAGGGACGGTACACGCAGTATTTT
d_gene: NA; len: 18; abundance: many; v_gene: TRBV11-2; j_gene: TRBJ2-1; CDR3aa: CASSGRGALIASYNEQFF; CDR3nt: TGTGCCAGCAGCGGTAGGGGGGCCTTAATTGCGTCCTACAATGAGCAGTTCTTC
d_gene: NA; len: 13; abundance: few; v_gene: TRBV12-3/TRBV12-4; j_gene: TRBJ1-2; CDR3aa: CASSLRGKYGYTF; CDR3nt: TGTGCCAGCAGTTTGAGGGGAAAGTATGGCTACACCTTC
d_gene: TRBD1; len: 14; abundance: few; v_gene: TRBV12-3/TRBV12-4; j_gene: TRBJ1-5; CDR3aa: CASSFQGGDQPQHF; CDR3nt: TGTGCCAGCAGTTTCCAGGGGGGGGATCAGCCCCAGCATTTT
d_gene: NA; len: 12; abundance: many; v_gene: TRBV20-1; j_gene: TRBJ2-2; CDR3aa: CSASQPLGELFF; CDR3nt: TGCAGTGCTAGTCAACCGCTCGGGGAGCTGTTTTTT
d_gene: NA; len: 16; abundance: NA; v_gene: TRBV6-1; j_gene: TRBJ2-5; CDR3aa: CASSSGKQGGRETQYF; CDR3nt: TGTGCCAGCAGTAGTGGGAAACAGGGCGGGAGAGAGACCCAGTACTTC
d_gene: NA; len: 17; abundance: few; v_gene: TRBV4-3; j_gene: TRBJ1-2; CDR3aa: CASSVGPRDRPMEGYTF; CDR3nt: TGCGCCAGCAGCGTGGGACCCCGAGACAGACCCATGGAAGGCTACACCTTC
d_gene: NA; len: 14; abundance: few; v_gene: TRBV9; j_gene: TRBJ1-1; CDR3aa: CASSVDWQNTEAFF; CDR3nt: TGTGCCAGCAGCGTAGATTGGCAGAACACTGAAGCTTTCTTT
d_gene: NA; len: 13; abundance: many; v_gene: TRBV5-1; j_gene: TRBJ2-4; CDR3aa: CASSPQVGKTQYF; CDR3nt: TGCGCCAGCAGCCCTCAAGTTGGGAAGACTCAGTACTTC
d_gene: NA; len: 15; abundance: NA; v_gene: TRBV6-5; j_gene: TRBJ2-2; CDR3aa: CASSYLVTNTGELFF; CDR3nt: TGTGCCAGCAGTTACCTTGTGACGAACACCGGGGAGCTGTTTTTT
d_gene: NA; len: 15; abundance: NA; v_gene: TRBV3-1; j_gene: TRBJ1-3; CDR3aa: CASSQTLGGGNTIYF; CDR3nt: TGTGCCAGCAGCCAAACCCTTGGGGGTGGAAACACCATATATTTT
d_gene: NA; len: 13; abundance: few; v_gene: TRBV4-2; j_gene: TRBJ2-1; CDR3aa: CASSQATHNEQFF; CDR3nt: TGTGCCAGCAGCCAAGCGACCCACAATGAGCAGTTCTTC
d_gene: NA; len: 17; abundance: few; v_gene: TRBV12-3/TRBV12-4; j_gene: TRBJ2-3; CDR3aa: CASSLGRGGGGTDTQYF; CDR3nt: TGTGCCAGCAGTTTAGGGCGAGGGGGGGGAGGCACAGATACGCAGTATTTT
d_gene: TRBD1; len: 15; abundance: few; v_gene: TRBV4-1; j_gene: TRBJ1-2; CDR3aa: CASSLRQGANYGYTF; CDR3nt: TGCGCCAGCAGCCTGAGACAGGGGGCGAACTATGGCTACACCTTC
d_gene: TRBD2; len: 14; abundance: NA; v_gene: TRBV7-2; j_gene: TRBJ2-3; CDR3aa: CASSSSVAGGTQYF; CDR3nt: TGTGCCAGCAGCTCCTCCGTAGCGGGGGGGACGCAGTATTTT
d_gene: TRBD2; len: 14; abundance: NA; v_gene: TRBV29-1; j_gene: TRBJ2-1; CDR3aa: CSVGLAGGPFPKFF; CDR3nt: TGCAGCGTGGGACTAGCGGGGGGCCCCTTCCCGAAGTTCTTC
d_gene: TRBD2; len: 19; abundance: few; v_gene: TRBV15; j_gene: TRBJ2-5; CDR3aa: CATSRLSFWASGGQETQYF; CDR3nt: TGTGCCACCAGCAGACTATCCTTTTGGGCTAGCGGGGGACAAGAGACCCAGTACTTC
d_gene: NA; len: 13; abundance: few; v_gene: TRBV20-1; j_gene: TRBJ2-1; CDR3aa: CSADRALGDEQFF; CDR3nt: TGCAGTGCAGACCGGGCTCTAGGGGATGAGCAGTTCTTC
d_gene: NA; len: 13; abundance: NA; v_gene: TRBV6-5; j_gene: TRBJ1-1; CDR3aa: CASRDTGRTEAFF; CDR3nt: TGTGCCAGCAGAGATACAGGGAGGACTGAAGCTTTCTTT